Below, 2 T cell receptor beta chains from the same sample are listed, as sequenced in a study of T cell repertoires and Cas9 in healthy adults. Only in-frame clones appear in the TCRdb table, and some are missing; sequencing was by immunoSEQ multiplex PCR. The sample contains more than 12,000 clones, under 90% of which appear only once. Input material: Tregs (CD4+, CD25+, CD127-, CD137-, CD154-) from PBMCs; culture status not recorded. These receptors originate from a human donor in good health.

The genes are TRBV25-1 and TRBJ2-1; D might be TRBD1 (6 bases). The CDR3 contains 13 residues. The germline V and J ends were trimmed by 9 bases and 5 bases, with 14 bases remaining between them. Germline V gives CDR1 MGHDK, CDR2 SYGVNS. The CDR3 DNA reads TGTGCCAGTTGGCCCCCAGGGGACAATGAGCAGTTCTTC. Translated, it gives CASWPPGDNEQFF.

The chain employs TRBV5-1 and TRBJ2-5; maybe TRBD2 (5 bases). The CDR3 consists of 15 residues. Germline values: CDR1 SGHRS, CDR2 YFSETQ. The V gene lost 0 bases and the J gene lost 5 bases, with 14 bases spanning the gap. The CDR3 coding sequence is TGCGCCAGCAGCTTGGCCAGTGCGGGTGGGGAGACCCAGTACTTC. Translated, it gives CASSLASAGGETQYF.